What follows are 12 T cell receptor beta chains derived from one specimen sequenced in a study of beta chain features in type 1 diabetes. Reverse transcription of all isolated RNA meant that expressed TCRB transcripts were sequenced. Libraries were prepared by immunoSEQ multiplex PCR; TCRdb keeps only in-frame clonotypes and omits some of them. The sample holds 900,000 or so clones, about a sixth seen once. Sequenced sample: naive CD4+ T cells from blood. Receptor source: a woman aged 18-29 years in good health.

The chain combines TRBV2 with TRBJ1-2; D unclear. This CDR3 contains 12 residues. V lost 6 bases and J lost 2, with 7 bases in between. CDR1 is SNHLY and CDR2 is FYNNEI in the germline V gene. The CDR3 DNA follows: TGTGCCAGCAGCCCTGAGAACTATGGCTACACCTTC. Its translation is CASSPENYGYTF.

This clone showed up just a few times. The gene calls are TRBV7-9 and TRBJ1-1; possible D gene TRBD1, 6 bases. Trimming left V 2 bases short and J 6 bases short, with 10 bases between. The V gene's germline CDR1 is SEHNR and CDR2 FQNEAQ (reference sequence). This CDR3 is 13 amino acids long. CDR3 nucleotides: TGTGCCAGCAGCTTACGGGGGGCCTCTGAAGCTTTCTTT. Translated: CASSLRGASEAFF.

This clone was counted between two and nine times. CDR3 residues: CAISAGAQRAQYF. Here the CDR3 DNA reads TGTGCCATCAGTGCCGGGGCTCAACGGGCCCAGTACTTC. The gene calls are TRBV10-3 and TRBJ2-5; D possibly uses TRBD1 or TRBD2 (5 bases each). CDR3 size: 13 residues. The germline V gene has CDR1 ENHRY and CDR2 SYGVKD. Trimming took 4 bases from V and 9 from J, leaving 15 bases between them.

This clone appeared a few times. V usage is TRBV28 and J usage is TRBJ2-1; 10 bases agree with TRBD1. Germline V gene lookup returns CDR1 MDHEN and CDR2 SYDVKM. J was trimmed by 10 bases and V by 3 bases; bases with no gene match: 15. The CDR3 is 17 amino acids. The CDR3 region has the DNA TGTGCCAGCAGTTTTGCAATCCGGGACAGGGGAATTCGGGAGCAGTTCTTC. Translation gives CASSFAIRDRGIREQFF. The complete variable domain, with remaining parts taken from reference TRBV28 and TRBJ2-1, reads DVKVTQSSRYLVKRTGEKVFLECVQDMDHENMFWYRQDPGLGLRLIYFSYDVKMKEKGDIPEGYSVSREKKERFSLILESASTNQTSMYLCASSFAIRDRGIREQFFGPGTRLTVL.

The V call is TRBV28, the J call TRBJ1-1; 7 bases align to TRBD1. CDR1 and CDR2 (germline): MDHEN, SYDVKM. The V and J ends lost 4 bases and 1 base, in that order; junction bases with no gene match: 9. The CDR3 extends over 16 amino acids. The CDR3 spells CASSSDTGVWNTEAFF. The CDR3 nucleotides read TGTGCCAGCAGTTCCGACACAGGGGTTTGGAACACTGAAGCTTTCTTT.

V is TRBV4-2 and J is TRBJ2-6, with a tentative D call TRBD1 (5 bases). Trimming took 3 bases from V and 0 from J, leaving 15 bases between them. This CDR3 spans 18 amino acids. Germline-derived CDR1 and CDR2 are LGHNA and YNFKEQ. CDR3 in amino acids: CASSHHLTGVSGANVLTF. CDR3 DNA sequence: TGTGCCAGCAGCCATCATCTTACAGGCGTCTCTGGGGCCAACGTCCTGACTTTC.

The chain carries TRBV7-8 and TRBJ1-2; 7 bases agree with TRBD1. V gave up 5 bases and J gave up 0 bases; unmatched junction bases: 6. The CDR3 consists of 15 residues. The germline V gene has CDR1 SGHVS and CDR2 FQNEAQ. The CDR3: CASSRATGANYGYTF. The CDR3 region has the DNA TGTGCCAGCAGCCGCGCTACAGGGGCTAACTATGGCTACACCTTC.

This rearrangement joins TRBV4-3 to TRBJ2-6; tentatively, D is TRBD1 (5 bases). V shed 4 bases and J shed 2 bases, with 18 bases lying between them. The CDR3 has 18 amino acids. The germline V gene has CDR1 LGHNA and CDR2 YSLEER. CDR3 nucleotide sequence: TGCGCCAGCAGCCCATCCAGCGCAGGGCTAGCTGGGGCCAACGTCCTGACTTTC. Translating gives CASSPSSAGLAGANVLTF.

This clone turned up a few times. The chain recombines TRBV11-1 with TRBJ2-1; the match to TRBD2 covers 7 bases. Losses at the gene ends were 2 bases for V and 2 bases for J; bases not matched to a gene: 9. The CDR3 spans 17 residues. Germline CDR1 is SGHAT and CDR2 is FQDESV (reference sequence). In DNA, the CDR3 is TGTGCCAGCAGCTTACCCCTCCCTAGCGGAACCTACAATGAGCAGTTCTTC. Its translation is CASSLPLPSGTYNEQFF.

This clone was recorded many times. The V and J genes are TRBV10-3 and TRBJ2-1; D is perhaps TRBD1 (5 bases). The CDR3 spans 13 residues. Trimming cost V 8 bases and J 7 bases, with 15 bases left between them. The germline V gene has CDR1 ENHRY and CDR2 SYGVKD. CDR3 protein: CAIRPRDQNEQFF. DNA of the CDR3: TGTGCCATCCGTCCCAGGGATCAGAATGAGCAGTTCTTC.

The chain joins TRBV9 to TRBJ2-2; 7 bases agree with TRBD2. After removal of 4 bases from V and 4 bases from J, the junction contained 22 bases not matched to a gene. CDR3 size: 20 residues. From germline, CDR1 is SGDLS and CDR2 YYNGEE. In nucleotides, the CDR3 is TGTGCCAGCAGCCCCCTCGGGGTAGCGGGCGGGGCTGGCGGCACCGGGGAGCTGTTTTTT. Translation: CASSPLGVAGGAGGTGELFF.

This clone came up a few times. The V gene is TRBV27, the J gene TRBJ2-5, with TRBD2 matching 9 bases. The CDR3 is 17 residues long. V trimming: 6 bases; J trimming: 2 bases; junction bases outside the gene matches: 13. Germline values: CDR1 MNHEY, CDR2 SMNVEV (reference sequence). The CDR3 coding sequence is TGTGCCAGCAGCTTAACGCGGGCGGGAGGGCCTCAAGAGACCCAGTACTTC. Translated: CASSLTRAGGPQETQYF.